A selection of T cell receptor beta chains follows, all from one sample in a study of T cell responses to AZD1222 COVID-19 vaccine. This table comes from immunoSEQ multiplex PCR, and its TCRdb copy is limited to in-frame clones, with some not included. This sample has around 160,000 clones, with approximately 88% found just once. Sample: peripheral blood, taken on day 0 of AZD1222 vaccination. The receptor set was obtained from an adult in good health. Each CDR3 is given with its conserved first and last residue. D genes are given only for firm matches. Only part of the rows carry a size: once, few, many, or a class if the clone is expanded.

size: NA; D: NA; J: TRBJ1-2; V: TRBV15; DNA: TGTGCCACCGCTAGACCCCCCGGGCTCTCCACCTTC; CDR3: CATARPPGLSTF
size: NA; D: NA; J: TRBJ1-1; V: TRBV11-2; DNA: TGTGCCAGCAGAGTCGGCTTGAACACTGAAGCTTTCTTT; CDR3: CASRVGLNTEAFF
size: once; D: NA; J: TRBJ2-7; V: TRBV7-8; DNA: TGTGCCAGCAGCCACCGCTACGAGCAGTACTTC; CDR3: CASSHRYEQYF
size: NA; D: NA; J: TRBJ1-6; V: TRBV27; DNA: TGTGCCAGCAGTTTGGGGACGGGTTCACCCCTCCACTTT; CDR3: CASSLGTGSPLHF
size: few; D: TRBD2; J: TRBJ2-5; V: TRBV7-2; DNA: TGTGCCACCGGGAGGGACGGAAGACTGACCCAGTACTTC; CDR3: CATGRDGRLTQYF
size: NA; D: TRBD2; J: TRBJ2-1; V: TRBV5-1; DNA: TGCGCCAGCAGCTATAGTAGCGGGGGGGCTCAAGAGCAGTTCTTC; CDR3: CASSYSSGGAQEQFF
size: NA; D: NA; J: TRBJ2-2; V: TRBV6-5; DNA: TGTGCCAGCACCCTTATGAAAAGCACCGGGGAGCTGTTTTTT; CDR3: CASTLMKSTGELFF
size: NA; D: TRBD1; J: TRBJ2-5; V: TRBV9; DNA: TGTGCCAGCAGCGTGACAGGGGGCGCGGAGACCCAGTACTTC; CDR3: CASSVTGGAETQYF
size: NA; D: TRBD2; J: TRBJ2-1; V: TRBV7-2; DNA: TGTGCCAGTCGACCGGGGGGGGCTACCTACAATGAGCAGTTCTTC; CDR3: CASRPGGATYNEQFF
size: few; D: TRBD1; J: TRBJ2-2; V: TRBV20-1; DNA: TGCAGTGCTAGTTCCCCGGGACAGGGGGCGGGCACCGGGGAGCTGTTTTTT; CDR3: CSASSPGQGAGTGELFF
size: NA; D: NA; J: TRBJ1-2; V: TRBV5-1; DNA: TGCGCCAGCAGCTCGGACAGACCTAACTATGGCTACACCTTC; CDR3: CASSSDRPNYGYTF
size: NA; D: TRBD2; J: TRBJ2-7; V: TRBV4-1; DNA: TGCGCCAGCAGCCAAGGACTAGCGGGGGGGGCCTACGAGCAGTACTTC; CDR3: CASSQGLAGGAYEQYF
size: NA; D: NA; J: TRBJ1-1; V: TRBV7-2; DNA: TGTGCCAGCAGCTTAATGGTGGTAGTGAACACTGAAGCTTTCTTT; CDR3: CASSLMVVVNTEAFF
size: NA; D: NA; J: TRBJ1-3; V: TRBV19; DNA: TGTGCCAGTAGCAGTATAGCGAACGGACACTTCTCTGGAAACACCATATATTTT; CDR3: CASSSIANGHFSGNTIYF
size: NA; D: NA; J: TRBJ2-5; V: TRBV2; DNA: TGTGCCAGCAGTGAGGGGCTAGCGGAGACCCAGTACTTC; CDR3: CASSEGLAETQYF
size: NA; D: NA; J: TRBJ1-2; V: TRBV5-6; DNA: TGTGCCAGCAGGCGCGCCCGGGTCAGCACCTTC; CDR3: CASRRARVSTF
size: NA; D: NA; J: TRBJ1-2; V: TRBV6-5; DNA: TGTGCCAGCAGTTACTCACAGAGAAATGGCTACACCTTC; CDR3: CASSYSQRNGYTF
size: NA; D: NA; J: TRBJ1-2; V: TRBV30; DNA: TGTGCCTGGAGGCCCCAGGGATCGGTCTTGGGCTACACCTTC; CDR3: CAWRPQGSVLGYTF